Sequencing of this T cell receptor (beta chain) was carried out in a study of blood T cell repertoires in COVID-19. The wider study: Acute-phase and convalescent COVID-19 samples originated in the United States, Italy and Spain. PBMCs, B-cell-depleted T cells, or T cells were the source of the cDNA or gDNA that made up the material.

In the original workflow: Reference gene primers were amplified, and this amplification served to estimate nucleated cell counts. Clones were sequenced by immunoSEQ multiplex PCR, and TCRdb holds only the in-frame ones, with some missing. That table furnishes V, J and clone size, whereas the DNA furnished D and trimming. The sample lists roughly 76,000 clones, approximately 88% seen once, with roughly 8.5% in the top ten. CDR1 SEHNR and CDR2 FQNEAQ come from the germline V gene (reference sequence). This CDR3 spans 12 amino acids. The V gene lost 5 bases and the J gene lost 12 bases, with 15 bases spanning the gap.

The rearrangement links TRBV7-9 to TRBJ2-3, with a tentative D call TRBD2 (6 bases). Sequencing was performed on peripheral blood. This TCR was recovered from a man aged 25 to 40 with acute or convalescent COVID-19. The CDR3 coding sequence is TGTGCCAGCAGCCCCCCCGCGGGGTTACAGTATTTT. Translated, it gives CASSPPAGLQYF.